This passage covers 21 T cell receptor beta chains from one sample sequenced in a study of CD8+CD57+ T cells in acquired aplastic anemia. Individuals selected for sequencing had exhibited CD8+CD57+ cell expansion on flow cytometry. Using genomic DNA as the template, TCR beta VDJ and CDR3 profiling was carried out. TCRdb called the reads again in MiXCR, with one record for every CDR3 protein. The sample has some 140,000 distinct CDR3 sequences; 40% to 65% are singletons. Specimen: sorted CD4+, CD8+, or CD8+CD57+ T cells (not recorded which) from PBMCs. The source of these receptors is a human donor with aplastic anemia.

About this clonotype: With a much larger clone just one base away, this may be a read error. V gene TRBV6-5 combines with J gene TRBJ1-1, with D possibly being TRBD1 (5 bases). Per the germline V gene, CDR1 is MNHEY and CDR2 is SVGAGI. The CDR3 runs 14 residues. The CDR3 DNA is TGTGCCAGCAGTTACTCCGGGGGTGACACTGAAGCTCTCTTT. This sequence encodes CASSYSGGDTEALF.

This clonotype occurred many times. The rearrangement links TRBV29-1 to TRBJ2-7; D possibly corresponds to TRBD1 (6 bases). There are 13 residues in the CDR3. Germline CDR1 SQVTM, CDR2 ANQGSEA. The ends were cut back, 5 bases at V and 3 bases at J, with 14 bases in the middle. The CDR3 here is CSVQTGEDYEQYF. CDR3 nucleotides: TGCAGCGTTCAGACAGGAGAGGACTACGAGCAGTACTTC.

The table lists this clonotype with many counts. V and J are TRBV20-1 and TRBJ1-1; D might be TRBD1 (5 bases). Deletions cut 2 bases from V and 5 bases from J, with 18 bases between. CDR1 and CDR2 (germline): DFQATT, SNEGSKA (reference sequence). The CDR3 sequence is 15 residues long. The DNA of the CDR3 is TGCAGTGCTAGACCACAACTGGGGGTTTCGACTGAAGCTTTCTTT. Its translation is CSARPQLGVSTEAFF.

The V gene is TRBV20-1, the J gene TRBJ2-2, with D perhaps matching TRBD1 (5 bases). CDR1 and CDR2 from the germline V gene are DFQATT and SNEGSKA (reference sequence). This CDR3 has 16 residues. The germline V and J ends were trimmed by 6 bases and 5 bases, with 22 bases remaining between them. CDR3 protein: CSAPLPGARRTGELFF. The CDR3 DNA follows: TGCAGTGCCCCACTTCCTGGGGCCAGGAGAACCGGGGAGCTGTTTTTT.

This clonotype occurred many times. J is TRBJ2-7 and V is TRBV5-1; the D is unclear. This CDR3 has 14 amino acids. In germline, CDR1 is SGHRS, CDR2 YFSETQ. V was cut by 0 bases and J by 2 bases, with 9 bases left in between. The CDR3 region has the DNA TGCGCCAGCAGCTTGGTTCCAGGAACCTACGAGCAGTACTTC. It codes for CASSLVPGTYEQYF.

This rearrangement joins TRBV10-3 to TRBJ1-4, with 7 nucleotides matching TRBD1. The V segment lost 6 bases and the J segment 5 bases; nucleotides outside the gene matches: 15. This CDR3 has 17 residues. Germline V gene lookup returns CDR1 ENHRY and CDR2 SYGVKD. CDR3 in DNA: TGTGCCATCAGCAAAGGGGCGGGACAGACCATCAATGAAAAACTGTTTTTT. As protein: CAISKGAGQTINEKLFF.

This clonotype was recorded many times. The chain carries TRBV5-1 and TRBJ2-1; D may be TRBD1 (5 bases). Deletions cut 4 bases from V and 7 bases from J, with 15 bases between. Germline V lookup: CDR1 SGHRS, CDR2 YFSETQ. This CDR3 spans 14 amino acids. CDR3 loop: CASSLEHQGNEQFF. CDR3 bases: TGCGCCAGCAGCCTGGAACATCAGGGAAATGAGCAGTTCTTC.

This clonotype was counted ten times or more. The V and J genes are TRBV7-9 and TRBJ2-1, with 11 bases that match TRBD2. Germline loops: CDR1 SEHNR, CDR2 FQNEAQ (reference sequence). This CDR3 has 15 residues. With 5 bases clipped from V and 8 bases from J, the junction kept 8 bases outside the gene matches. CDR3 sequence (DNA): TGTGCCAGCAGCGCATTAGCGGGGGGGCCACATGAGCAGTTCTTC. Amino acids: CASSALAGGPHEQFF.

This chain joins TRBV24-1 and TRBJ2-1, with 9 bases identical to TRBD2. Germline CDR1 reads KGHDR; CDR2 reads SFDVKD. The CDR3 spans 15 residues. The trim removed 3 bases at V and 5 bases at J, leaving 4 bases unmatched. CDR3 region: CATSDPSGGHNEQFF. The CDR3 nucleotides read TGTGCCACCAGTGATCCCAGCGGGGGGCACAATGAGCAGTTCTTC.

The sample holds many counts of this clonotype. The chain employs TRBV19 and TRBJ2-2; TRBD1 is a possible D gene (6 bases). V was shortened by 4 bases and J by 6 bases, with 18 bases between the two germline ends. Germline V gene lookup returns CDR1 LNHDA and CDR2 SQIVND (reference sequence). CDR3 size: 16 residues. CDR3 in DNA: TGTGCCAGTAGTACCAGCAGGGGATATGCGGCCGGGGAGCTGTTTTTT. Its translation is CASSTSRGYAAGELFF.

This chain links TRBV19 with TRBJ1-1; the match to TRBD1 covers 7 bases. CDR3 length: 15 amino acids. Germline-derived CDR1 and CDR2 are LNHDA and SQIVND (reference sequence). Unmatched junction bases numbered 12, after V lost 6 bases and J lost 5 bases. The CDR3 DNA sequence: TGTGCCAGTAGGCACCGAGGGGGCGCGGGGACTGAAGCTTTCTTT. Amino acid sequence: CASRHRGGAGTEAFF.

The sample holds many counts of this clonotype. The CDR3 nucleotides are TGTGCCAGCAGCTTGTGGCGCCGGGGAGTGGCAGATACGCAGTATTTT. Translating gives CASSLWRRGVADTQYF. J is TRBJ2-3 and V is TRBV5-6, with a weak D call TRBD2 (5 bases). CDR1 is SGHDT and CDR2 is YYEEEE in the germline V gene. V dropped 1 base and J dropped 4 bases, with 16 bases sitting between them. CDR3 length: 16 amino acids.

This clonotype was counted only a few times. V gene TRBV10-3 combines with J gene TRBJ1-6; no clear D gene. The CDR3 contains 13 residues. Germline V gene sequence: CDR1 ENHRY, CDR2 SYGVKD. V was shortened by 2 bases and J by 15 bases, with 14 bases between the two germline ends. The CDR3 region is CAISETTASLLHF. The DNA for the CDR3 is TGTGCCATCAGTGAGACAACAGCCTCCCTCCTCCACTTT.

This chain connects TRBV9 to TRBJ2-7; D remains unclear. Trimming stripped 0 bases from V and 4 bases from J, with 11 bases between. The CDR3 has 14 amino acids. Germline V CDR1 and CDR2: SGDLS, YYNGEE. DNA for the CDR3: TGTGCCAGCAGCGTAGCTCGGGCCTCGTACGAGCAGTACTTC. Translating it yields CASSVARASYEQYF.

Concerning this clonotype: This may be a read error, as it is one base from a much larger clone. The DNA of the CDR3 is TGTGCCAGCAGTTACCCTGACAATAACTATGGCTACACCTTC. Translating gives CASSYPDNNYGYTF. The chain joins TRBV6-2 or TRBV6-3 to TRBJ1-2; D is undetermined. Germline assignment: CDR1 MNHEY and CDR2 SVGEGT. Trimming removed 2 bases at V and 1 base at J, with 8 bases between. The CDR3 covers 14 residues.

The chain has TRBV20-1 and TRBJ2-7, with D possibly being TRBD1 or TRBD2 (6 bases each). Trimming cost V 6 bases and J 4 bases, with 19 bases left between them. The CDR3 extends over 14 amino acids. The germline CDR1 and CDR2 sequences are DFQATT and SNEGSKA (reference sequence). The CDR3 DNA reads TGCAGTGCAGGGGGAGGCGGCCCACCTTACGAGCAGTACTTC. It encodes CSAGGGGPPYEQYF.

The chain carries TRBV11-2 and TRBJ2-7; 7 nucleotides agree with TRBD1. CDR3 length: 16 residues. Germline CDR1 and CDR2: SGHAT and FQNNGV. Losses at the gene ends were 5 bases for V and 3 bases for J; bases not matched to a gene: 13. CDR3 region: CASSLPKGQIVYEQYF. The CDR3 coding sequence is TGTGCCAGCAGCCTACCAAAGGGACAGATCGTCTACGAGCAGTACTTC.

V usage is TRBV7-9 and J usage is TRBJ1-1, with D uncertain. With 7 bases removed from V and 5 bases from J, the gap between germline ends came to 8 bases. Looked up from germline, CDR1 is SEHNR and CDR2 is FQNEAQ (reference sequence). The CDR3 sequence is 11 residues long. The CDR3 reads CASTPGTEAFF. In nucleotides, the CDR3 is TGTGCCAGCACCCCCGGGACTGAAGCTTTCTTT.

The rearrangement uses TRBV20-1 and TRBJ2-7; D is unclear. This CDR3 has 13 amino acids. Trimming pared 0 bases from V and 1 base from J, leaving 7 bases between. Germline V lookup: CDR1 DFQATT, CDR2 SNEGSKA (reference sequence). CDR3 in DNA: TGCAGTGCTAGAGATGGGTCATCCTACGAGCAGTACTTC. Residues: CSARDGSSYEQYF.

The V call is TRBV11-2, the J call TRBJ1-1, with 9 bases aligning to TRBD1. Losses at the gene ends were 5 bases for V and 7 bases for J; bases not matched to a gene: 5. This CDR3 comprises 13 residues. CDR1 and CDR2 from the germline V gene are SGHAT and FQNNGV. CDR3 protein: CASSQPGQGEAFF. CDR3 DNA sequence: TGTGCCAGCAGCCAGCCGGGACAGGGTGAAGCTTTCTTT.

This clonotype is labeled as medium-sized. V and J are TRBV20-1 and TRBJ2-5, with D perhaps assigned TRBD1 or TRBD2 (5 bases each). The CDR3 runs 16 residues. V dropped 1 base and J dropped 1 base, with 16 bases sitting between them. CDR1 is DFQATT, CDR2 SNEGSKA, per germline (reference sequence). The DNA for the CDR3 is TGCAGTGCTAGAGTAGAGTCGGGGCAGCCCCAAGAGACCCAGTACTTC. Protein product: CSARVESGQPQETQYF.